This TCR beta chain was obtained from a study of Ad26.COV2.S vaccination and SARS-CoV-2 variants. The wider study: Donor participated within the Ad26.COV2.S arm of the COV1001 trial.

The sample holds one count of this clone. V was cut by 3 bases and J by 6 bases, with 18 bases left in between. The CDR3 sequence is 15 residues long. Looked up from germline, CDR1 is LGHDT and CDR2 is YNNKEL (reference sequence). Treatment of the sample: about 20 received Ad26.COV2.S at low or high dose, single or two shots; roughly five received placebo; per-sample allocation not given. Day 63 after the first vaccine or placebo injection was the time point for sampling. The repertoire was sequenced with immunoSEQ multiplex PCR; TCRdb's copy has only in-frame clones and lacks some. The table has 350,000 to 600,000 clones, 89% seen once.

Here the sequenced sample was peripheral blood, taken in a trial of Ad26.COV2.S vaccine versus placebo. The rearrangement uses TRBV3-1 (or the pseudogene TRBV3-2) and TRBJ2-7; D is tentatively TRBD1 or TRBD2 (5 bases each). The receptor comes from a person aged 18-60 years who received the Ad26.COV2.S COVID-19 vaccine or a placebo. The chain's CDR3 is CASSQKGLGVLEQYF. The CDR3 DNA follows: TGTGCCAGCAGCCAGAAGGGGTTGGGGGTCCTCGAGCAGTACTTC.